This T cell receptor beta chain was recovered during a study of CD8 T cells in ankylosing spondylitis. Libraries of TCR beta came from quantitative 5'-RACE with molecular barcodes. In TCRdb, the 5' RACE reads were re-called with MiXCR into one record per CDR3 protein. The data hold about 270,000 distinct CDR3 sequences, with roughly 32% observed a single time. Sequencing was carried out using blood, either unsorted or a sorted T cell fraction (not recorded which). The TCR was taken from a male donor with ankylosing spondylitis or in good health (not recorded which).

As DNA, the CDR3 is TGCGCCAGCAGCCAAGAGCCCGGGGGTTCTGGGGCCAACGTCCTGACTTTC. This sequence encodes CASSQEPGGSGANVLTF. The genes are TRBV4-1 and TRBJ2-6; perhaps TRBD2 as D (6 bases). The V gene lost 0 bases and the J gene lost 1 base, with 10 bases spanning the gap. Germline-derived CDR1 and CDR2 are MGHRA and YSYEKL. The CDR3 has 17 residues.